Listed below are T cell receptor beta chains from one sample, sequenced in a study of blood T cell repertoires in COVID-19. The method was immunoSEQ multiplex PCR; TCRdb's version includes in-frame clones alone and lacks a portion of them. The table lists fewer than 85,000 clones, about 82% of them singletons, with 15% to 20% in the top ten. What was sequenced was peripheral blood. The source is a woman aged 60-75 years with acute or convalescent COVID-19. Both conserved end residues are part of each CDR3. The D gene is left open where the match is weak. Only some rows state a clone size, as once, few, many or a class for expanded clones.

D gene	V gene	clone size	J gene	CDR3 protein	CDR3 DNA
TRBD1	TRBV13	-	TRBJ2-6	CASSQGTGHSGANVLTF	TGTGCCAGCAGCCAAGGGACAGGCCACTCTGGGGCCAACGTCCTGACTTTC
TRBD1	TRBV11-3	-	TRBJ1-1	CASSLGTGDHTEAFF	TGTGCCAGCAGCTTAGGTACAGGGGACCACACTGAAGCTTTCTTT
TRBD1	TRBV11-2	-	TRBJ1-1	CASRRIRTGRTEAFF	TGTGCCAGCAGACGAATTCGGACAGGAAGAACTGAAGCTTTCTTT
TRBD2	TRBV6-2/TRBV6-3	-	TRBJ2-1	CASSFWTSGKYNEQFF	TGTGCCAGCAGTTTCTGGACTAGCGGGAAATACAATGAGCAGTTCTTC
TRBD1	TRBV29-1	-	TRBJ2-6	CSVFTGQGGDEGSGANVLTF	TGCAGCGTTTTCACGGGACAGGGCGGAGATGAGGGCTCTGGGGCCAACGTCCTGACTTTC
-	TRBV30	-	TRBJ1-1	CAWRILDRAFF	TGTGCCTGGAGGATATTAGATCGGGCTTTCTTT
-	TRBV29-1	-	TRBJ1-6	CSVADTAAGGSPLHF	TGCAGCGTCGCAGATACAGCGGCCGGAGGGTCACCCCTCCACTTT
-	TRBV27	once	TRBJ1-6	CATGTVSYNSPLHF	TGTGCCACCGGCACAGTCTCCTATAATTCACCCCTCCACTTT
TRBD1	TRBV6-5	-	TRBJ1-6	CASTWTGSNSPLHF	TGTGCCAGCACTTGGACAGGGAGCAATTCACCCCTCCACTTT
-	TRBV5-1	-	TRBJ2-1	CASSLEAGREQFF	TGCGCCAGCAGCTTGGAGGCGGGGCGGGAGCAGTTCTTC
-	TRBV7-3	-	TRBJ2-5	CASSLGGSKKETQYF	TGTGCCAGCAGCTTGGGAGGTTCTAAAAAGGAGACCCAGTACTTC
-	TRBV13	once	TRBJ2-2	CASSLTQYTGELFF	TGTGCCAGCAGCTTAACACAGTACACCGGGGAGCTGTTTTTT
-	TRBV3-1/TRBV3-2	-	TRBJ1-3	CASSLSFGNTIYF	TGTGCCAGCAGCCTATCTTTTGGAAACACCATATATTTT
TRBD1	TRBV30	-	TRBJ1-1	CAWNTGVDTEAFF	TGTGCCTGGAATACAGGGGTTGACACTGAAGCTTTCTTT
-	TRBV2	-	TRBJ2-5	CASTSGYQETQYF	TGTGCCAGCACTTCCGGGTACCAAGAGACCCAGTACTTC
TRBD1	TRBV19	-	TRBJ1-1	CASRQGGMNTEAFF	TGTGCCAGTAGACAGGGGGGCATGAACACTGAAGCTTTCTTT
-	TRBV11-3	-	TRBJ2-1	CASSLGTGSYNEQFF	TGTGCCAGCAGCTTAGGAACAGGCTCTTACAATGAGCAGTTCTTC
-	TRBV15	-	TRBJ1-3	CATSRDPSGNTIYF	TGTGCCACCAGCAGAGACCCTTCTGGAAACACCATATATTTT
TRBD1	TRBV5-1	few	TRBJ1-6	CASSLGRTGSNSPLHF	TGCGCCAGCAGCTTGGGTCGGACAGGGTCTAATTCACCCCTCCACTTT
TRBD1	TRBV18	-	TRBJ1-1	CASSPATGGLDTEAFF	TGTGCCAGCTCACCGGCAACAGGGGGCTTGGACACTGAAGCTTTCTTT
TRBD1	TRBV24-1	-	TRBJ2-5	CATSDGGTGRYQETQYF	TGTGCCACCAGTGACGGGGGGACAGGGAGATATCAAGAGACCCAGTACTTC
TRBD1	TRBV5-8	-	TRBJ1-4	CASSLDRGKLFF	TGTGCCAGCAGCTTGGACAGGGGAAAACTGTTTTTT
TRBD1	TRBV3-1/TRBV3-2	-	TRBJ2-6	CASGTGAAGANVLTF	TGTGCCAGCGGGACAGGGGCGGCTGGGGCCAACGTCCTGACTTTC
-	TRBV7-2	-	TRBJ1-2	CASTVRGASNYGYTF	TGTGCCAGCACCGTACGGGGGGCATCTAACTATGGCTACACCTTC
TRBD2	TRBV7-2	-	TRBJ2-3	CASSPQAGDTDTQYF	TGTGCCAGCAGCCCCCAAGCGGGGGACACAGATACGCAGTATTTT
TRBD1	TRBV24-1	-	TRBJ1-1	CATSDFRTGGEQYTEAFF	TGTGCCACCAGTGATTTTAGGACAGGGGGCGAACAATACACTGAAGCTTTCTTT
-	TRBV4-2	once	TRBJ1-6	CASSLDEGSYNSPLHF	TGTGCCAGCAGCCTTGATGAGGGCTCCTATAATTCACCCCTCCACTTT
-	TRBV3-1/TRBV3-2	-	TRBJ1-1	CASSHAKTGRDTEAFF	TGTGCCAGCAGCCATGCAAAGACAGGCAGGGACACTGAAGCTTTCTTT
-	TRBV29-1	once	TRBJ2-1	CSVTGVVRSSYNEQFF	TGCAGCGTAACAGGTGTTGTTCGGTCGTCTTACAATGAGCAGTTCTTC
TRBD2	TRBV11-2	-	TRBJ2-1	CASSLQIPGLAANEQFF	TGTGCCAGCAGCTTGCAGATCCCGGGACTAGCGGCCAATGAGCAGTTCTTC
-	TRBV6-1	-	TRBJ1-1	CASSLSPGAGTEAFF	TGTGCCAGCAGTTTATCTCCAGGGGCCGGTACTGAAGCTTTCTTT
TRBD1	TRBV4-1	-	TRBJ1-2	CASSQDPRQGASKFNYGYTF	TGCGCCAGCAGCCAAGACCCCCGACAGGGGGCTTCCAAATTTAACTATGGCTACACCTTC
-	TRBV18	-	TRBJ2-7	CASSPYNSPSPYEQYF	TGTGCCAGCTCACCCTATAACAGCCCGTCCCCCTACGAGCAGTACTTC
TRBD1	TRBV27	once	TRBJ1-2	CASSLNPRSPSGTGGDGYTF	TGTGCCAGCAGTTTAAACCCAAGGAGCCCTTCGGGGACAGGGGGCGATGGCTACACCTTC
TRBD1	TRBV9	-	TRBJ1-4	CASSATGGGNEKLFF	TGTGCCAGCAGCGCAACAGGGGGCGGGAATGAAAAACTGTTTTTT
-	TRBV6-5	-	TRBJ1-1	CASSYSKGAGTEAFF	TGTGCCAGCAGTTACTCGAAAGGGGCTGGCACTGAAGCTTTCTTT
TRBD1	TRBV5-4	many	TRBJ2-3	CASSFDRGFTDTQYF	TGTGCCAGCAGCTTCGACAGGGGTTTCACAGATACGCAGTATTTT
TRBD1	TRBV5-1	-	TRBJ2-3	CASSLVRDRGTDTQYF	TGCGCCAGCAGCTTGGTCCGGGACAGGGGCACAGATACGCAGTATTTT
-	TRBV4-1	-	TRBJ1-2	CASSQDPAGDYGYTF	TGCGCCAGCAGCCAAGATCCAGCGGGGGACTATGGCTACACCTTC
-	TRBV7-6	-	TRBJ1-1	CASSLGRLMNTEAFF	TGTGCCAGCAGCTTAGGCAGACTCATGAACACTGAAGCTTTCTTT
TRBD1	TRBV5-6	-	TRBJ1-6	CASCTAKSRQGHSPLHF	TGTGCCAGCTGCACCGCCAAGTCTCGACAGGGCCATTCACCCCTCCACTTT
TRBD1	TRBV5-1	-	TRBJ1-1	CASSRTGGAGNTEAFF	TGCGCCAGCAGCCGGACAGGGGGCGCGGGGAACACTGAAGCTTTCTTT
TRBD1	TRBV7-9	-	TRBJ2-5	CASSFGQGARETQYF	TGTGCCAGCAGCTTCGGGCAGGGGGCGCGGGAGACCCAGTACTTC
TRBD1	TRBV24-1	once	TRBJ1-1	CATSSRTGSAFF	TGTGCCACCAGTTCCCGGACAGGGTCGGCTTTCTTT
-	TRBV10-3	-	TRBJ1-3	CAISEWGTTGNTIYF	TGTGCCATCAGTGAGTGGGGGACAACTGGAAACACCATATATTTT
TRBD1	TRBV10-3	-	TRBJ1-2	CASIREPAGGQGYTF	TGTGCCAGTATACGTGAGCCGGCAGGGGGTCAGGGCTACACCTTC
-	TRBV30	-	TRBJ1-4	CAWGDGLGEKLFF	TGTGCCTGGGGGGACGGACTAGGAGAAAAACTGTTTTTT
TRBD1	TRBV29-1	-	TRBJ1-2	CRVDAGGGQGARGYTF	TGCCGCGTGGACGCGGGGGGCGGACAGGGGGCTCGAGGCTACACCTTC
-	TRBV22-1	-	TRBJ1-1	CPGIIRVQKDTEAFF	TGTCCTGGGATCATACGGGTCCAAAAGGACACTGAAGCTTTCTTT
TRBD1	TRBV27	-	TRBJ1-1	CASRPTGVRTEAFF	TGTGCCAGCAGACCAACAGGGGTGCGAACTGAAGCTTTCTTT
-	TRBV5-4	many	TRBJ2-7	CASSLSAYEQYF	TGTGCCAGCAGCTTGTCTGCCTACGAGCAGTACTTC
TRBD1	TRBV9	few	TRBJ1-5	CASSLDRGNNQPQHF	TGTGCCAGCAGCCTGGACAGGGGAAACAATCAGCCCCAGCATTTT
-	TRBV13	-	TRBJ1-4	CASSLLGRAATNEKLFF	TGTGCCAGCAGCTTATTGGGCAGGGCCGCAACTAATGAAAAACTGTTTTTT
TRBD1	TRBV14	-	TRBJ1-2	CASSPDRVDYGYTF	TGTGCCAGCAGCCCGGACAGGGTCGACTATGGCTACACCTTC
TRBD1	TRBV15	-	TRBJ1-5	CATSRTFMTGSLNSNQPQHF	TGTGCCACCAGCAGAACCTTTATGACAGGGTCCTTAAATAGCAATCAGCCCCAGCATTTT
-	TRBV6-1	-	TRBJ1-2	CASSERGGYTF	TGTGCCAGCAGTGAAAGGGGTGGCTACACCTTC
-	TRBV7-9	-	TRBJ2-1	CASSAQPGDNEQFF	TGTGCCAGCAGCGCTCAACCGGGAGACAATGAGCAGTTCTTC
-	TRBV30	-	TRBJ2-2	CAWSRGVTGELFF	TGTGCCTGGAGTCGCGGAGTCACCGGGGAGCTGTTTTTT
-	TRBV18	-	TRBJ1-5	CASSQGVGGNQPQHF	TGTGCCAGCTCACAGGGGGTTGGGGGCAATCAGCCCCAGCATTTT
TRBD1	TRBV2	-	TRBJ1-4	CASSQDRGPNEKLFF	TGTGCCAGCAGTCAGGACAGGGGGCCTAATGAAAAACTGTTTTTT